This entry concerns a single T cell receptor beta chain. CDR3 length equals 12 residues. Germline CDR1 MDHEN, CDR2 SYDVKM. V gave up 3 bases and J gave up 2 bases, with 5 bases separating them. Per the study methods: For nucleated cells, counts were estimated from reference gene primer amplification. Using immunoSEQ multiplex PCR, the repertoire was profiled, and TCRdb retains in-frame clones only, with some absent. V and J calls and clone size are copied from that table; D and trimming were computed from the DNA. The table records about 20,000 clones, around 89% of them present only once. The sample originates from a study of blood T cell repertoires in COVID-19.

The receptor comes from a human donor in a cohort sampled during active COVID-19. The V and J genes are TRBV28 and TRBJ2-7; D is undetermined. Specimen: peripheral blood. CDR3 residues: CASSFQTYEQYF. The DNA of the CDR3 is TGTGCCAGCAGTTTCCAAACCTACGAGCAGTACTTC.